This T cell receptor (beta chain) was recovered during a study of blood T cell repertoires in COVID-19. Study-wide background: From T cells, B-cell-depleted T cells, or PBMCs came the material, which was cDNA or gDNA.

Germline V CDR1 and CDR2: MNHEY, SVGAGI. The CDR3 length is 14 residues. The germline V and J ends were trimmed by 4 bases and 2 bases, with 11 bases remaining between them. In the original workflow: Amplification from reference gene primers served as the basis for estimated nucleated cell counts. Sequenced by immunoSEQ multiplex PCR; TCRdb stores in-frame clones only, minus some. V and J calls and clone size are given by that table; D and trimming were obtained from the DNA. The sample consists of approximately 90,000 clones, nearly 80% of them appearing once. This clone appeared a single time. The Seattle site enrolled patients during active infection and followed them longitudinally.

This TCR was recovered from a man between 65 and 85 years old with COVID-19, enrolled during active disease. The chain couples TRBV6-5 to TRBJ1-2, with D unresolved. Sequencing was performed on peripheral blood. The CDR3, as DNA: TGTGCCAGCAGTTCCGAAGACACAAACTATGGCTACACCTTC. It encodes CASSSEDTNYGYTF.